The rows below give T cell receptor beta chains drawn from one sample of a study of blood T cells in healthy people across ages. MiXCR, run by TCRdb on the 5' RACE reads, gives a single entry per CDR3 protein. The sample contains fewer than 750,000 distinct CDR3 sequences, about 45% of which appear only once. The sample comprised blood. The receptors come from an elderly man in good health. CDR3s include the opening cysteine and the closing phenylalanine or tryptophan. D genes are given only for firm matches. Rows give clone size only sometimes, using once, few, many, or a class for an expanded clone.

cdr3_nt cdr3_aa d_call clone_size j_call v_call
TGTGCCGGCACCCCAAGGGGGAATGAGCAGTACTTC CAGTPRGNEQYF . . TRBJ2-7 TRBV6-6
TGCAGTGCTGAAGCTTTGGGAAGATCCTACAATGAGCAGTTCTTC CSAEALGRSYNEQFF . . TRBJ2-1 TRBV20-1
TGTGCCAGCAGCCACTGGGACAGCTATGGCTACACCTTC CASSHWDSYGYTF TRBD1 few TRBJ1-2 TRBV3-1
TGTGCCAGCAGCTTTGAGGCTAGCGGGGGGCTGGGGGAGCAGTTCTTC CASSFEASGGLGEQFF TRBD2 few TRBJ2-1 TRBV7-8
TGCAGTGCTAGAGATTTTGCGGGCGCAAGACAAGAGACCCAGTACTTC CSARDFAGARQETQYF . few TRBJ2-5 TRBV20-1
TGCAGTGCTAGAGTGACTAGCGGGAGGCAAGAGACCCAGTACTTC CSARVTSGRQETQYF TRBD2 . TRBJ2-5 TRBV20-1
TGCGCCAGCAGCTTGGGGCAGCAAGAGGCCGGAAACACCATATATTTT CASSLGQQEAGNTIYF . . TRBJ1-3 TRBV5-1
TGTGCCAGCAGCGGACGTACGCCTCCCTACAATGAGCAGTACTTC CASSGRTPPYNEQYF . . TRBJ2-7 TRBV9
TGTGCCAGCAGCTCCCTGACTAGCCTCGATACGCAGTATTTT CASSSLTSLDTQYF TRBD2 few TRBJ2-3 TRBV7-9
TGTGCCAGCAGTTTATATCGAAATTCACCCCTCCACTTT CASSLYRNSPLHF . once TRBJ1-6 TRBV12-3/TRBV12-4
TGCAGTGCTAGAGTCGATAGGACACTCAGCAGGGATACGCAGTATTTT CSARVDRTLSRDTQYF . . TRBJ2-3 TRBV20-1
TGTGCCAGCAGCCGGGTAGCGGAGAATACCTACAATGAGCAGTTCTTC CASSRVAENTYNEQFF . once TRBJ2-1 TRBV9
TGCAGCGCCGACAGGGCTGGGGAGACCCAGTACTTC CSADRAGETQYF TRBD1 . TRBJ2-5 TRBV29-1
TGTGCCAGCAGCCAGGGGGGGATCTTGCAGTTCTTC CASSQGGILQFF TRBD2 . TRBJ2-1 TRBV14
TGTGCCAGCAGTCCGACGGGGAGGGACACTGAAGCTTTCTTT CASSPTGRDTEAFF . . TRBJ1-1 TRBV12-3/TRBV12-4
TGTGCCAGCAGTTACACCCCTAGCGGGGGGGGCCAAACCCAGTACTTC CASSYTPSGGGQTQYF TRBD2 . TRBJ2-5 TRBV6-5
TGCAGCGTTGAACGGGACCCTTCTTTCCAAGAGACCCAGTACTTC CSVERDPSFQETQYF . . TRBJ2-5 TRBV29-1
TGTGCCATCTCGGAGATGGACGGAGATAATGAAAAACTGTTTTTT CAISEMDGDNEKLFF . . TRBJ1-4 TRBV10-3
TGCAGTGCTAGAACTACGACAGGGGTGAACCAAGAGACCCAGTACTTC CSARTTTGVNQETQYF TRBD1 . TRBJ2-5 TRBV20-1
TGTGCCAGCAGCCCCCTCCCAGTTGCGACCCAGTACTTC CASSPLPVATQYF . . TRBJ2-5 TRBV7-3
TGTGCCAGCAGTTTCCCTCCCGCGGGGCGGACCTACAATGAGCAGTACTTC CASSFPPAGRTYNEQYF . . TRBJ2-5 TRBV28
TGTGCCATCCAACAGGGCCCCTGGGACGAGCAGTACTTC CAIQQGPWDEQYF . few TRBJ2-7 TRBV10-3
TGCGCCAGCAGCACGGGACAGTTAAGAACCTACGAGCAGTACTTC CASSTGQLRTYEQYF TRBD1 . TRBJ2-7 TRBV5-1
TGCAGTGCGGCCGAGACTAGCGGGGGGAGGAACACCGGGGAGCTGTTTTTT CSAAETSGGRNTGELFF TRBD2 . TRBJ2-2 TRBV20-1
TGCAGCGTTGTAACAGGGGGCATCGGCTATGGCTACACCTTC CSVVTGGIGYGYTF TRBD1 few TRBJ1-2 TRBV29-1
TGCAGTGCTAGGGGGCGAGGGGGGCCCAACAATGAGCAGTTCTTC CSARGRGGPNNEQFF . . TRBJ2-1 TRBV20-1
TGTGTCAGCAGGAGGAGGACGAGCGGGTACAATGAGCAGTTCTTC CVSRRRTSGYNEQFF . once TRBJ2-1 TRBV7-9
TGCGCCAGCAGCTTGGGGACAGGCTACGAGCAGTACTTC CASSLGTGYEQYF TRBD1 . TRBJ2-7 TRBV7-2
TGTGCCAGCAGACGTGACGGGATGTCTGGAAACACCATATATTTT CASRRDGMSGNTIYF . . TRBJ1-3 TRBV28
TGTGCCAGCAGTATCTTTGGGGTTCGAGCGGGGGGTTACAATGAGCAGTTCTTC CASSIFGVRAGGYNEQFF TRBD2 . TRBJ2-1 TRBV27
TGTGCCAGCAGCCAAGGCGGGAGAACCTACAATGAGCAGTTCTTC CASSQGGRTYNEQFF TRBD2 few TRBJ2-1 TRBV4-2
TGTGCCAGCAGTTTAGCGGGAGGCGGTGTGGATGAGCAGTTCTTC CASSLAGGGVDEQFF TRBD2 few TRBJ2-1 TRBV25-1
TGTGCCAGCAGCCAAGGTCCCGGCCAACCCTACGAGCAGTACTTC CASSQGPGQPYEQYF . . TRBJ2-7 TRBV3-1
TGTGCCAGCAGTTACTCGACATGCGACATTCAGTACTTC CASSYSTCDIQYF . . TRBJ2-4 TRBV6-8
TGTGCCAGCAGTGAATATATCAGGGGGCGGGACGAAAAACTGTTTTTT CASSEYIRGRDEKLFF TRBD1 . TRBJ1-4 TRBV25-1
TGCAGCACAGGGACTGGAGGCTACAATGAGCAGTTCTTC CSTGTGGYNEQFF . . TRBJ2-1 TRBV29-1
TGCAGCGTTGGGTCGGGACCCAACTATGGCTACACCTTC CSVGSGPNYGYTF . . TRBJ1-2 TRBV29-1
TGCAGCGTTGAAGATCTGGGACCGGAGACCCAGTACTTC CSVEDLGPETQYF . . TRBJ2-5 TRBV29-1
TGTGCCAGCAGTGACCCAGGGGCCCCCTCTGCCTACGAGCAGTACTTC CASSDPGAPSAYEQYF . many TRBJ2-7 TRBV6-6
TGTGCCAGCAGCCAACCGGGACAGGCCCGTTCACCCCTCCACTTT CASSQPGQARSPLHF TRBD1 . TRBJ1-6 TRBV3-1
TGTGCCAGCAGCAAGACTAGCGGGAACTACGAGCAGTACTTC CASSKTSGNYEQYF TRBD2 . TRBJ2-7 TRBV7-2
TGTGCCAGCAGCGTAGGTCCAGGGGGGTACCAAGAGACCCAGTACTTC CASSVGPGGYQETQYF . . TRBJ2-5 TRBV9
TGTGCCAGCATGCAAGCCGGGACATCGCCCGGAAAACTGTTTTTT CASMQAGTSPGKLFF . . TRBJ1-4 TRBV25-1
TGTGCCAGCAGCTTTCCGGGACTAGCGGGAACCGGGGAGCTGTTTTTT CASSFPGLAGTGELFF TRBD2 once TRBJ2-2 TRBV7-2
TGTGCCAGCAGTTACGCCGGAACAGGGGCCTACGAGCAGTACTTC CASSYAGTGAYEQYF TRBD1 many TRBJ2-7 TRBV6-5
TGCGCCAGCAGCTCCACCGGGACAGGGTTGGTAGATACGCAGTATTTT CASSSTGTGLVDTQYF TRBD1 . TRBJ2-3 TRBV5-1
TGCAGTGCTAGAGTCGCGACAGGGGCTGGAAACACCATATATTTT CSARVATGAGNTIYF TRBD1 . TRBJ1-3 TRBV20-1
TGTGCCAGCAGCTCCCCCATAGCGGGAGACACCTACAATGAGCAGTTCTTC CASSSPIAGDTYNEQFF TRBD2 . TRBJ2-1 TRBV7-9
TGTGCCAGCGGGCTAGCGGGGAGTCAGCCCCAGCATTTT CASGLAGSQPQHF . . TRBJ1-5 TRBV28
TGTGCCAGCAGCTCATTAGCGGCCAGCACCTACAATGAGCAGTTCTTC CASSSLAASTYNEQFF . few TRBJ2-1 TRBV7-2
TGCGGCAGCAGCTTGGTGGGGGGCGCGGATTACGAGCAGTACTTC CGSSLVGGADYEQYF . . TRBJ2-7 TRBV5-1
TGTGCCAGCAGCTATACAGGGGGGGCAGATACGCAGTATTTT CASSYTGGADTQYF . once TRBJ2-3 TRBV7-2
TGTGCCAGCAGCTTATACGGCAGGGGGGAGGAGACCCAGTACTTC CASSLYGRGEETQYF . few TRBJ2-5 TRBV7-2